A selection of T cell receptor beta chains follows, all from one sample in a study of CD8 T cells in Susac syndrome. TCRdb re-called the immunoSEQ multiplex PCR reads with MiXCR, one entry per CDR3 protein. The table records some 60,000 distinct CDR3 sequences, approximately 90% of them present only once. Sequencing was done on a sample of CD8+ T cells from PBMCs. The origin of the receptors is a human donor in good health. Each CDR3 is given with its conserved first and last residue. The D gene is left open where the match is weak. Clone size is shown for a subset of rows, as once, few, many or a class of expanded clone.

CDR3 protein: CASSSEDRFFEQFF
CDR3 DNA: TGTGCCAGCAGCTCAGAAGACAGGTTTTTTGAGCAGTTCTTC
CDR3 length: 14
V gene: TRBV7-9
J gene: TRBJ2-1
clone size: NA
D gene: NA

CDR3 protein: CASSPGLLEQYF
CDR3 DNA: TGTGCCAGCAGCCCGGGACTCCTGGAGCAGTACTTC
CDR3 length: 12
V gene: TRBV11-2
J gene: TRBJ2-7
clone size: NA
D gene: NA

CDR3 protein: CASSLRGTGGEWSTFF
CDR3 DNA: TGTGCCAGCAGCTTGAGAGGTACAGGGGGCGAGTGGAGTACTTTCTTT
CDR3 length: 16
V gene: TRBV7-9
J gene: TRBJ1-1
clone size: NA
D gene: TRBD1

CDR3 protein: CASSQTVANQPQHF
CDR3 DNA: TGTGCCAGCAGCCAGACCGTAGCGAATCAGCCCCAGCATTTT
CDR3 length: 14
V gene: TRBV28
J gene: TRBJ1-5
clone size: NA
D gene: NA

CDR3 protein: CASSRFPRQEDYEQYF
CDR3 DNA: TGTGCCAGCAGTAGATTTCCTAGACAGGAAGACTACGAGCAGTACTTC
CDR3 length: 16
V gene: TRBV2
J gene: TRBJ2-7
clone size: NA
D gene: NA

CDR3 protein: CASSQEGGLHQPQHF
CDR3 DNA: TGCGCCAGCAGCCAAGAGGGGGGGCTCCATCAGCCCCAGCATTTT
CDR3 length: 15
V gene: TRBV4-1
J gene: TRBJ1-5
clone size: NA
D gene: NA

CDR3 protein: CANRQSRKYNEQFF
CDR3 DNA: TGTGCCAATCGGCAGAGCCGAAAATACAATGAGCAGTTCTTC
CDR3 length: 14
V gene: TRBV28
J gene: TRBJ2-1
clone size: NA
D gene: NA

CDR3 protein: CASGEGGYTF
CDR3 DNA: TGTGCCAGCGGTGAGGGAGGCTACACCTTC
CDR3 length: 10
V gene: TRBV6-5
J gene: TRBJ1-2
clone size: NA
D gene: NA

CDR3 protein: CASSRTGAGELFF
CDR3 DNA: TGCGCCAGCAGCCGCACAGGGGCCGGGGAGCTGTTTTTT
CDR3 length: 13
V gene: TRBV5-1
J gene: TRBJ2-2
clone size: NA
D gene: TRBD1

CDR3 protein: CASSLVKDGVRNIQYF
CDR3 DNA: TGTGCCAGCAGCTTGGTTAAAGACGGGGTGAGGAACATTCAGTACTTC
CDR3 length: 16
V gene: TRBV5-6
J gene: TRBJ2-4
clone size: once
D gene: NA

CDR3 protein: CASSQEGGGGTQYF
CDR3 DNA: TGCGCCAGCAGCCAAGAGGGGGGCGGCGGGACCCAGTACTTC
CDR3 length: 14
V gene: TRBV4-1
J gene: TRBJ2-5
clone size: NA
D gene: NA

CDR3 protein: CASRILGSYNEQFF
CDR3 DNA: TGTGCCAGCAGGATACTAGGGTCCTACAATGAGCAGTTCTTC
CDR3 length: 14
V gene: TRBV27
J gene: TRBJ2-1
clone size: NA
D gene: NA

CDR3 protein: CASRDILTNEKLFF
CDR3 DNA: TGTGCCAGCAGGGACATTTTAACTAATGAAAAACTGTTTTTT
CDR3 length: 14
V gene: TRBV12-3/TRBV12-4
J gene: TRBJ1-4
clone size: NA
D gene: NA

CDR3 protein: CASSQDRAATQYF
CDR3 DNA: TGCGCCAGCAGCCAAGATAGGGCAGCGACCCAGTACTTC
CDR3 length: 13
V gene: TRBV4-3
J gene: TRBJ2-5
clone size: NA
D gene: NA

CDR3 protein: CASSLPANTGELFF
CDR3 DNA: TGTGCCAGCAGCTTACCAGCGAACACCGGGGAGCTGTTTTTT
CDR3 length: 14
V gene: TRBV5-4
J gene: TRBJ2-2
clone size: few
D gene: NA

CDR3 protein: CASSQEWLAGGSYQETQYF
CDR3 DNA: TGTGCCAGCAGCCAAGAGTGGCTAGCGGGGGGCTCGTACCAAGAGACCCAGTACTTC
CDR3 length: 19
V gene: TRBV4-2
J gene: TRBJ2-5
clone size: once
D gene: TRBD2

CDR3 protein: CASSIGQGAANEQFF
CDR3 DNA: TGTGCCAGCAGCATTGGACAGGGGGCCGCAAATGAGCAGTTCTTC
CDR3 length: 15
V gene: TRBV7-2
J gene: TRBJ2-1
clone size: NA
D gene: TRBD1

CDR3 protein: CATSRVWGLDEQYF
CDR3 DNA: TGTGCCACCAGCAGAGTGTGGGGGCTCGACGAGCAGTACTTC
CDR3 length: 14
V gene: TRBV15
J gene: TRBJ2-7
clone size: NA
D gene: NA

CDR3 protein: CASRGLAMYNEQFF
CDR3 DNA: TGTGCCAGCAGGGGACTAGCGATGTACAATGAGCAGTTCTTC
CDR3 length: 14
V gene: TRBV28
J gene: TRBJ2-1
clone size: NA
D gene: TRBD2

CDR3 protein: CASSDPRTEVDTGELFF
CDR3 DNA: TGTGCCAGCAGTGACCCGCGGACAGAGGTGGACACCGGGGAGCTGTTTTTT
CDR3 length: 17
V gene: TRBV6-1
J gene: TRBJ2-2
clone size: once
D gene: NA

CDR3 protein: CASSTGTLNEQYF
CDR3 DNA: TGTGCCAGTAGTACGGGGACACTCAACGAGCAGTACTTC
CDR3 length: 13
V gene: TRBV19
J gene: TRBJ2-7
clone size: NA
D gene: NA

CDR3 protein: CATSYGGAGTGELFF
CDR3 DNA: TGTGCCACCAGCTACGGGGGGGCGGGAACCGGGGAGCTGTTTTTT
CDR3 length: 15
V gene: TRBV15
J gene: TRBJ2-2
clone size: NA
D gene: TRBD2

CDR3 protein: CASSYWSNYGYTF
CDR3 DNA: TGTGCCAGCAGTTACTGGTCTAACTATGGCTACACCTTC
CDR3 length: 13
V gene: TRBV6-6
J gene: TRBJ1-2
clone size: NA
D gene: NA

CDR3 protein: CASSLYSYEQYF
CDR3 DNA: TGTGCCAGCAGTTTATACAGCTACGAGCAGTACTTC
CDR3 length: 12
V gene: TRBV12-3/TRBV12-4
J gene: TRBJ2-7
clone size: NA
D gene: NA

CDR3 protein: CASRTGIGLNEQFF
CDR3 DNA: TGTGCCAGCAGGACCGGGATAGGACTCAATGAGCAGTTCTTC
CDR3 length: 14
V gene: TRBV5-6
J gene: TRBJ2-1
clone size: NA
D gene: NA

CDR3 protein: CASSLSGTGTGEQYF
CDR3 DNA: TGTGCCAGCAGCCTATCCGGGACAGGAACGGGCGAGCAGTACTTC
CDR3 length: 15
V gene: TRBV2
J gene: TRBJ2-7
clone size: NA
D gene: TRBD1

CDR3 protein: CASRLNTGELFF
CDR3 DNA: TGTGCCAGCAGACTTAACACCGGGGAGCTGTTTTTT
CDR3 length: 12
V gene: TRBV6-6
J gene: TRBJ2-2
clone size: once
D gene: NA